This passage covers 17 T cell receptor beta chains from one sample sequenced in a study of cytomegalovirus exposure and HLA in healthy donors. It was with 60 Vbeta and 13 Jbeta primers that the PCR ran. The protocol was immunoSEQ multiplex PCR, while the TCRdb copy is restricted to in-frame clones and leaves out a portion. The profile shows tens of thousands of clones, approximately 90% of them singletons. The sequencing input was PBMCs. These receptors were obtained from a woman between 18 and 29 years old in good health and CMV-seronegative.

This rearrangement joins TRBV5-1 to TRBJ1-4; D unclear. This CDR3 is built from 14 residues. V was trimmed by 3 bases and J by 7 bases, leaving 13 bases between them. CDR1 is SGHRS and CDR2 is YFSETQ in the germline V gene. In DNA, the CDR3 is TGCGCCAGCAGCTCAGGAGGGTCGGGTGAAAAACTGTTTTTT. Its protein is CASSSGGSGEKLFF.

V and J are TRBV5-5 and TRBJ2-7, with 11 bases lining up with TRBD2. Germline CDR1 is SGHKS and CDR2 is YYEKEE (reference sequence). The CDR3 runs to 18 residues. J lost 3 bases, V lost 1 base, and 12 bases had no gene match. The CDR3: CASSLSLAGGRILYEQYF. The CDR3 DNA is TGTGCCAGCAGCTTGAGTCTAGCGGGAGGTAGGATCCTCTACGAGCAGTACTTC.

This chain links TRBV4-1 with TRBJ2-7; TRBD2 aligns across 10 bases. The CDR3 sequence is 16 residues long. CDR1 and CDR2 (germline): MGHRA, YSYEKL. V lost 6 bases and J lost 6; bases outside the gene matches: 14. As DNA, the CDR3 is TGCGCCAGCAGTCGCCTAGGGCTAGCGGGAGTCGGCGAGCAGTACTTC. Translation: CASSRLGLAGVGEQYF.

CDR3 loop: CASSFGQFTDTQYF. CDR3 DNA sequence: TGTGCCAGCAGTTTCGGACAGTTCACAGATACGCAGTATTTT. The chain combines TRBV28 with TRBJ2-3; a weak D match, TRBD1 (6 bases). Trimming shortened V by 3 bases and J by 2 bases, and 9 bases separated the two germline ends. This CDR3 region has 14 residues. Germline CDR1 and CDR2: MDHEN and SYDVKM.

The rearrangement links TRBV2 to TRBJ2-5; 8 bases match TRBD2. The V segment lost 7 bases and the J segment 5 bases; nucleotides outside the gene matches: 15. Germline V gene lookup returns CDR1 SNHLY and CDR2 FYNNEI. The CDR3 loop spans 16 amino acids. CDR3 bases: TGTGCCAGCACCGATTGGGAGCGGGAGCGGTGGGAGACCCAGTACTTC. Residues: CASTDWERERWETQYF.

The chain uses TRBV5-8 and TRBJ2-1, with TRBD2 matching over 7 bases. V lost 5 bases, J lost 0 bases, and 8 bases stayed unmatched. The CDR3 contains 16 residues. Germline CDR1 and CDR2: SGHTS and YDEGEE. CDR3 region: CASRAIAGSSYNEQFF. The CDR3 DNA reads as TGTGCCAGCAGGGCTATAGCGGGTAGCTCCTACAATGAGCAGTTCTTC. The full variable domain, rest sourced from reference TRBV5-8 and TRBJ2-1, is EAGVTQSPTHLIKTRGQQATLRCSPISGHTSVYWYQQALGLGLQFLLWYDEGEERNRGNFPPRFSGRQFPNYSSELNVNALELEDSALYLCASRAIAGSSYNEQFFGPGTRLTVL.

Remarks on this clone: A junction end diverges from the germline sequence, so it may reflect a read error. The chain combines TRBV7-9 with TRBJ1-2; D might be TRBD1 (6 bases). This CDR3 has 14 residues. CDR1 and CDR2 from the germline V gene are SEHNR and FQNEAQ (reference sequence). DNA for the CDR3: TGTTCCAGCAGGGGAGCGGGGAGGAACTATGGCTACACCTTC. It codes for CSSRGAGRNYGYTF.

This rearrangement joins TRBV10-2 to TRBJ2-7, with D perhaps TRBD2 (5 bases). Trimming took 8 bases from V and 1 from J, leaving 18 bases between them. The CDR3 has 15 residues. Germline assignment: CDR1 WSHSY and CDR2 SAAADI. CDR3 nucleotide sequence: TGCGCCAGCCAAGGACTCTCCGGCTCGTCCTACGAGCAGTACTTC. Amino acids: CASQGLSGSSYEQYF.

CDR3 nucleotide sequence: TGTGCCAGCTCACCACCCGGGACAGTTAACTATGGCTACACCTTC. Translated, it gives CASSPPGTVNYGYTF. V gene TRBV18 combines with J gene TRBJ1-2, with TRBD1 identical over 7 bases. The germline CDR1 and CDR2 sequences are KGHSH and LQKENI. V shed 0 bases and J 1 base; nucleotides not matched to a gene: 2. The CDR3 sequence is 15 residues long.

This rearrangement joins TRBV7-9 to TRBJ2-7; 11 nucleotides line up with TRBD2. Germline assignment: CDR1 SEHNR and CDR2 FQNEAQ (reference sequence). The length of the CDR3 is 15 residues. The J segment lost 4 bases and the V segment lost 5 bases, leaving 7 bases of the junction unmatched. CDR3 coding DNA: TGTGCCAGCAGCCCAACTAGCGGGAGACAATACGAGCAGTACTTC. This encodes CASSPTSGRQYEQYF.

The V gene is TRBV23-1, the J gene TRBJ1-1; D perhaps matches TRBD1 (6 bases). TRBV23-1 is designated an ORF whose function remains uncertain. Trimming cost V 3 bases and J 7 bases, with 15 bases left between them. CDR3 length: 14 residues. The CDR3 coding sequence is TGCGCCAGCAGTCAGTTGAGGGGGTGTGATGAAGCTTTCTTT. Protein product: CASSQLRGCDEAFF.

J is TRBJ1-2 and V is TRBV6-1; D is unclear. Germline V gene sequence: CDR1 MNHNS, CDR2 SASEGT. V lost 3 bases and J lost 8, with 13 bases in between. The CDR3 length is 13 residues. In DNA form, the CDR3 reads TGTGCCAGCAGTGATCGAGGAGGGTGGGGCTACACCTTC. This translates into CASSDRGGWGYTF.

CDR3 region: CASSEWRATGDTQYF. As DNA, the CDR3 is TGTGCCAGCAGTGAATGGCGGGCCACTGGGGATACGCAGTATTTT. The rearrangement links TRBV6-1 to TRBJ2-3, with a possible D match to TRBD2 (5 bases). Trimming stripped 2 bases from V and 6 bases from J, with 15 bases between. The CDR3 covers 15 residues. CDR1 is MNHNS, CDR2 SASEGT, per germline.

This clone was seen once. The J gene is TRBJ1-3, the V gene TRBV7-2; 10 positions agree with TRBD1. CDR3 length equals 15 residues. Germline-derived CDR1 and CDR2 are SGHTA and FQGNSA. Trimming took 6 bases from V and 2 from J; bases not matched to a gene: 4. CDR3: CASRFGTGAGNTIYF. CDR3 nucleotides: TGTGCCAGCAGATTCGGGACAGGGGCTGGAAACACCATATATTTT.

CDR3 sequence (DNA): TGTGCCAGCAGCCCACAGGGAAGCACTGAAGCTTTCTTT. It specifies CASSPQGSTEAFF. The chain carries TRBV13 and TRBJ1-1; D perhaps matches TRBD1 (6 bases). The CDR3 consists of 13 residues. Trimming left V 5 bases short and J 4 bases short, with 11 bases between. Germline V gives CDR1 PRHDT, CDR2 FYEKMQ (reference sequence).

This clone came up once. The V call is TRBV2, the J call TRBJ2-7, with D possibly matching TRBD1 (6 bases). The CDR3 extends over 15 amino acids. Trimming pared 7 bases from V and 6 bases from J, leaving 22 bases between. Germline lookup yields CDR1 SNHLY and CDR2 FYNNEI. Written as DNA, the CDR3 is TGTGCCAGCATGCTGGGGACAAGGGCCTTTGGCGAGCAGTACTTC. Protein: CASMLGTRAFGEQYF.

This clone occurred once. The rearrangement uses TRBV18 and TRBJ1-2; perhaps TRBD1 as D (6 bases). CDR3 size: 14 residues. V lost 2 bases and J 2 bases, leaving 9 bases between the germline ends. Germline CDR1 KGHSH, CDR2 LQKENI. In nucleotides, the CDR3 is TGTGCCAGCTCACCAGGGCAGGGGAACTATGGCTACACCTTC. Amino acid sequence: CASSPGQGNYGYTF.